The clone carrying this TCR beta chain was seen only a few times. No antigen is known for it. CDR3 length: 15 residues. V gave up 4 bases and J gave up 1 base, with 11 bases separating them. Per the germline V gene, CDR1 is LNHDA and CDR2 is SQIVND (reference sequence). Produced via immunoSEQ multiplex PCR; TCRdb's table is partial and in-frame only. The repertoire has around 270,000 clones, around nine tenths of them found once; the top ten carry roughly 3%. The sample originates from a study of Ad26.COV2.S vaccination and SARS-CoV-2 variants. The study's findings and limits: The analyses of TCR breadth and depth may have understated the size of total T cell responses.

Sample treatment: some 20 received Ad26.COV2.S at low or high dose, single or two shots; 5 received placebo; per-sample allocation not given. Sampling happened 63 days after the first vaccine or placebo injection. An adult donor aged 18-55 years was enrolled in Boston. This receptor was identified in a person aged 18-65 years who received the Ad26.COV2.S COVID-19 vaccine or a placebo. The gene calls are TRBV19 and TRBJ1-5; D is uncertain. The sequencing used peripheral blood, collected in a trial of Ad26.COV2.S vaccine versus placebo. CDR3 sequence reads: CASSKGRGSNQPQHF. DNA of the CDR3: TGTGCCAGTAGTAAAGGTCGGGGAAGCAATCAGCCCCAGCATTTT. The variable domain in full, with the rest retrieved from reference TRBV19 and TRBJ1-5, is DGGITQSPKYLFRKEGQNVTLSCEQNLNHDAMYWYRQDPGQGLRLIYYSQIVNDFQKGDIAEGYSVSREKKESFPLTVTSAQKNPTAFYLCASSKGRGSNQPQHFGDGTRLSIL.